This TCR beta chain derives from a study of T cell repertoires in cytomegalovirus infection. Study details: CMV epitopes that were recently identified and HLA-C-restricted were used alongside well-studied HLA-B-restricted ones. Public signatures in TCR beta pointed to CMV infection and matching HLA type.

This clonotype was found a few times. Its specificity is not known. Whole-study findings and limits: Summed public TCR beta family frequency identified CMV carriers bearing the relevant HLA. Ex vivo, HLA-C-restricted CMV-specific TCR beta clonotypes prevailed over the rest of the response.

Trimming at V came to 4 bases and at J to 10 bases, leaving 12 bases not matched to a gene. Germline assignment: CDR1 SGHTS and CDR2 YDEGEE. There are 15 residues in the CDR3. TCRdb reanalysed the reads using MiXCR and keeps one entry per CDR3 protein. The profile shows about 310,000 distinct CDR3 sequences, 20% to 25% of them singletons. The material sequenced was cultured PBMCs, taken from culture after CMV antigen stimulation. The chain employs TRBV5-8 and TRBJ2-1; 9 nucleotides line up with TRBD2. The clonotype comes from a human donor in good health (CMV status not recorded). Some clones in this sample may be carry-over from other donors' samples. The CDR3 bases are TGTGCCAGCAGCCCGGGACTAGCAGCGGCAGGGGAGCAGTTCTTC. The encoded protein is CASSPGLAAAGEQFF.